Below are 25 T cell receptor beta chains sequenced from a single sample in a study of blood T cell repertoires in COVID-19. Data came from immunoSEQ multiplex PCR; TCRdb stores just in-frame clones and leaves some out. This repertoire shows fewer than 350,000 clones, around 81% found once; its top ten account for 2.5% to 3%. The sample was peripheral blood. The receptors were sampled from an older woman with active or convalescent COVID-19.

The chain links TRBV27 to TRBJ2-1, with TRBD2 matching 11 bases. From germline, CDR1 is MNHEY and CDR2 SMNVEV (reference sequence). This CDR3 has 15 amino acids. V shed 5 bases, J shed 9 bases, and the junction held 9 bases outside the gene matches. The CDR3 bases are TGTGCCAGCAGTCACACTAGCGGGGGCCCCTTTGAGCAGTTCTTC. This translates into CASSHTSGGPFEQFF.

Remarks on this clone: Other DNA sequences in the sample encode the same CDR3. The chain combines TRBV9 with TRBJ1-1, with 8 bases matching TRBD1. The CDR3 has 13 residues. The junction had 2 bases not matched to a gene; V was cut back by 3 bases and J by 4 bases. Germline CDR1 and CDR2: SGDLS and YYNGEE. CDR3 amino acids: CASSATGGTEAFF. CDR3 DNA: TGTGCCAGCAGCGCCACAGGGGGCACTGAAGCTTTCTTT.

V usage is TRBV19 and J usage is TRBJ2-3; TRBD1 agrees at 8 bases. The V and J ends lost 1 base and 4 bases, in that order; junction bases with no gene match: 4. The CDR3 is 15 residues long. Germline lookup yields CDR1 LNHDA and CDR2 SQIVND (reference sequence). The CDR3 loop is CASSIGDRRSDTQYF. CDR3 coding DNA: TGTGCCAGTAGTATAGGGGACAGGAGATCAGATACGCAGTATTTT.

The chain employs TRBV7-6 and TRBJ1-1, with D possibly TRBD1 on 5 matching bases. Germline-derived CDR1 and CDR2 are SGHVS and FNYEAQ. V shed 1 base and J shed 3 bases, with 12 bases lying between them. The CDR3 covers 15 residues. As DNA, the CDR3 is TGTGCCAGCAGCTTAGGGCGGGGGGGGGACACTGAAGCTTTCTTT. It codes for CASSLGRGGDTEAFF.

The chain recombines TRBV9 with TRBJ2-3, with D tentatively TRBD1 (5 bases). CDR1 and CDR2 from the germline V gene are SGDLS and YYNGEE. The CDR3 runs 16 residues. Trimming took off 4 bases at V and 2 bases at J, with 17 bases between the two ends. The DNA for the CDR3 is TGTGCCAGCAGCTTAGGGGCCGGCCTGTTCACAGATACGCAGTATTTT. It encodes CASSLGAGLFTDTQYF.

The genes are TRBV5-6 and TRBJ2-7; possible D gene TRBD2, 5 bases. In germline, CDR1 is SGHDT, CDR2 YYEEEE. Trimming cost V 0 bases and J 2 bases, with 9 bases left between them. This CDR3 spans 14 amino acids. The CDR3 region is CASSLGARAYEQYF. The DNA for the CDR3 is TGTGCCAGCAGCTTGGGGGCGAGGGCCTACGAGCAGTACTTC.

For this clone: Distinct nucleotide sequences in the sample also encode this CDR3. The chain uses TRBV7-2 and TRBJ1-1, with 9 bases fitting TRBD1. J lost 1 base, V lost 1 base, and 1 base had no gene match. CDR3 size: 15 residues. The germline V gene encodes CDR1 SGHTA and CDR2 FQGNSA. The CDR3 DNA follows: TGTGCCAGCAGCTTAGTGGGACAGGGGAACACTGAAGCTTTCTTT. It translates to CASSLVGQGNTEAFF.

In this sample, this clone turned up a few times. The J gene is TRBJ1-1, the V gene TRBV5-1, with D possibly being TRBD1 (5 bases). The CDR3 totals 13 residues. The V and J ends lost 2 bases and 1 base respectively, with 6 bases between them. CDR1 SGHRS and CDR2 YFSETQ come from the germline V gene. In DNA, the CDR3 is TGCGCCAGCAGCTTCCAGGGGAACACTGAAGCTTTCTTT. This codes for CASSFQGNTEAFF.

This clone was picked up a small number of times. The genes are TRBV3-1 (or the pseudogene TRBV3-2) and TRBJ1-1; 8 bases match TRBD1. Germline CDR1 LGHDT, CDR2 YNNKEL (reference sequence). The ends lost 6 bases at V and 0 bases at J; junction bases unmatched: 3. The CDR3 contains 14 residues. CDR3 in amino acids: CASRSDRVNTEAFF. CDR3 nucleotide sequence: TGTGCCAGCAGATCGGACAGGGTGAACACTGAAGCTTTCTTT.

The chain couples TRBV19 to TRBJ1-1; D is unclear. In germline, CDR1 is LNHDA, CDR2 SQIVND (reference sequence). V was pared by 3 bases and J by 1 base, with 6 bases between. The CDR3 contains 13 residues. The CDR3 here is CASSIASNTEAFF. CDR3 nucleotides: TGTGCCAGTAGTATTGCGTCGAACACTGAAGCTTTCTTT.

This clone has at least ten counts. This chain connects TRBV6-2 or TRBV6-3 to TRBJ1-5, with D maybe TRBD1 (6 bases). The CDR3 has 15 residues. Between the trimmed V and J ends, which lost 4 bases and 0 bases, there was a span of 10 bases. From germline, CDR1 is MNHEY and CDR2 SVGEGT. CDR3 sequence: CASSSQGYSNQPQHF. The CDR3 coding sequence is TGTGCCAGCAGTTCACAGGGCTATAGCAATCAGCCCCAGCATTTT.

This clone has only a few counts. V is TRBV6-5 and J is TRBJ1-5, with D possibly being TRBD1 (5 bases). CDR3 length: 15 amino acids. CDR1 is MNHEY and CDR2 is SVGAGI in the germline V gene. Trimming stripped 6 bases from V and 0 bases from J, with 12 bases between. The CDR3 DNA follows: TGTGCCAGCAGGGAGACAGTTTATAGCAATCAGCCCCAGCATTTT. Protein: CASRETVYSNQPQHF.

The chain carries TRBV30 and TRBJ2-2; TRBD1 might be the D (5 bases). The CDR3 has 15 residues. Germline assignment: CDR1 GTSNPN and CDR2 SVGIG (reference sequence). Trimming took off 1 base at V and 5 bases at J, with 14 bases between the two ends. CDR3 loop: CAWSDEGVRTGELFF. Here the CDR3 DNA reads TGTGCCTGGAGTGATGAAGGGGTTCGGACCGGGGAGCTGTTTTTT.

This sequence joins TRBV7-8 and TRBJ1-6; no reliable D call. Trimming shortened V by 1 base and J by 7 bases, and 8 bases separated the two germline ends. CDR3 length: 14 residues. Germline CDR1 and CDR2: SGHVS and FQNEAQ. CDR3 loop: CASSLGLSNSPLHF. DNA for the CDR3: TGTGCCAGCAGCTTAGGGCTGTCAAATTCACCCCTCCACTTT.

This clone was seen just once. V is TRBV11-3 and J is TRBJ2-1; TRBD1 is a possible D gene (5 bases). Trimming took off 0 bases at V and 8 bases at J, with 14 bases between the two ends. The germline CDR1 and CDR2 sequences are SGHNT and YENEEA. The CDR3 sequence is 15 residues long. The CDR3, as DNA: TGTGCCAGCAGCTTAGATCCCGACAGCCTCGATGAGCAGTTCTTC. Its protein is CASSLDPDSLDEQFF.

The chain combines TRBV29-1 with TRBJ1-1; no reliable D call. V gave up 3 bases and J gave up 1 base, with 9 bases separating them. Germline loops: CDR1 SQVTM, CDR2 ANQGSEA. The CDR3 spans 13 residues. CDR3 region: CSVEVARNTEAFF. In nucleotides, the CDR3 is TGCAGCGTTGAGGTGGCCAGGAACACTGAAGCTTTCTTT.

The CDR3 nucleotides are TGTGCCAGCAGTTTCGAGACAGTGGTTGCCTATGGCTACACCTTC. Protein product: CASSFETVVAYGYTF. The chain uses TRBV6-2 or TRBV6-3 and TRBJ1-2, with a possible D match to TRBD1 (5 bases). Germline CDR1 MNHEY, CDR2 SVGEGT. V gave up 4 bases and J gave up 4 bases, with 16 bases separating them. This CDR3 spans 15 amino acids.

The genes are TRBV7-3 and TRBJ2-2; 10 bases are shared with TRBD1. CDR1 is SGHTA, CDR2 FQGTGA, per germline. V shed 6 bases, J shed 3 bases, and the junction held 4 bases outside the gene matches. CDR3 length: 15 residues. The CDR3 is CASRPGTGDTGELFF. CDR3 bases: TGTGCCAGCAGGCCCGGGACAGGGGACACCGGGGAGCTGTTTTTT.

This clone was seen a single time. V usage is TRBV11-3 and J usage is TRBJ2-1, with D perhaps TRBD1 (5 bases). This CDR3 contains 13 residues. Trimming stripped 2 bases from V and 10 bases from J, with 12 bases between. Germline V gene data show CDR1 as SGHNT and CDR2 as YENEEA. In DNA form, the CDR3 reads TGTGCCAGCAGCTTACCGGCAGGGCGGGAGCAGTTCTTC. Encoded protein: CASSLPAGREQFF.

In DNA, the CDR3 is TGTGCCAGTCAGGGGTGGCGGAACACTGAAGCTTTCTTT. Encoded protein: CASQGWRNTEAFF. The chain joins TRBV19 to TRBJ1-1, with D possibly being TRBD1 (6 bases). Germline CDR1 LNHDA, CDR2 SQIVND (reference sequence). Trimming took off 8 bases at V and 1 base at J, with 11 bases between the two ends. The CDR3 runs 13 residues.

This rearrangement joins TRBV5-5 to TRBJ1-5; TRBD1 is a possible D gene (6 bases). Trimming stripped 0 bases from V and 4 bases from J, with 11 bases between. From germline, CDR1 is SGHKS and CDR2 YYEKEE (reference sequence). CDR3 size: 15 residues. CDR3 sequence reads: CASSLVPTGNQPQHF. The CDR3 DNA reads TGTGCCAGCAGCTTGGTTCCGACAGGTAATCAGCCCCAGCATTTT.

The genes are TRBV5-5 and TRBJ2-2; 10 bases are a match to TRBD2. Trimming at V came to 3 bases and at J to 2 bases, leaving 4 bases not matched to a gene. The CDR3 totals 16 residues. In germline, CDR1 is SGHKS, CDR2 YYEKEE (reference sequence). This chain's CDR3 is CASSWASGGNTGELFF. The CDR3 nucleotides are TGTGCCAGCAGCTGGGCTAGCGGGGGTAACACCGGGGAGCTGTTTTTT. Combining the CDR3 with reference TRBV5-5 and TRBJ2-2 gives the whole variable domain DAGVTQSPTHLIKTRGQQVTLRCSPISGHKSVSWYQQVLGQGPQFIFQYYEKEERGRGNFPDRFSARQFPNYSSELNVNALLLGDSALYLCASSWASGGNTGELFFGEGSRLTVL.

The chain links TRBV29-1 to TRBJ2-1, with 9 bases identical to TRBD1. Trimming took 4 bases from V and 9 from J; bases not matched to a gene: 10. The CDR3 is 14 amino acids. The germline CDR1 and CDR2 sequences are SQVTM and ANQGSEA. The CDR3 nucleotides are TGCAGCGTTGTAGGGGACAGGGTCAGGATTGAGCAGTTCTTC. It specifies CSVVGDRVRIEQFF.

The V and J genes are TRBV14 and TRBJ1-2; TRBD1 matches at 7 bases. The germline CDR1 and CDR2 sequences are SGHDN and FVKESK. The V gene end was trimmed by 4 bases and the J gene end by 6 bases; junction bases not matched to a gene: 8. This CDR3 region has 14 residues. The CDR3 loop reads CASSPTPRGNGYTF. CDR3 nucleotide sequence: TGTGCCAGCAGCCCGACACCCAGGGGGAATGGCTACACCTTC.

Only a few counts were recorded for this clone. CDR3 DNA sequence: TGTGCCAGCAGCTTAGCTCTGGACAGGGTCTACGGCGAGCAGTACTTC. Protein sequence: CASSLALDRVYGEQYF. The V call is TRBV11-2, the J call TRBJ2-7; TRBD1 agrees at 8 bases. After removal of 1 base from V and 6 bases from J, the junction contained 11 bases not matched to a gene. From germline, CDR1 is SGHAT and CDR2 FQNNGV. There are 16 residues in the CDR3.